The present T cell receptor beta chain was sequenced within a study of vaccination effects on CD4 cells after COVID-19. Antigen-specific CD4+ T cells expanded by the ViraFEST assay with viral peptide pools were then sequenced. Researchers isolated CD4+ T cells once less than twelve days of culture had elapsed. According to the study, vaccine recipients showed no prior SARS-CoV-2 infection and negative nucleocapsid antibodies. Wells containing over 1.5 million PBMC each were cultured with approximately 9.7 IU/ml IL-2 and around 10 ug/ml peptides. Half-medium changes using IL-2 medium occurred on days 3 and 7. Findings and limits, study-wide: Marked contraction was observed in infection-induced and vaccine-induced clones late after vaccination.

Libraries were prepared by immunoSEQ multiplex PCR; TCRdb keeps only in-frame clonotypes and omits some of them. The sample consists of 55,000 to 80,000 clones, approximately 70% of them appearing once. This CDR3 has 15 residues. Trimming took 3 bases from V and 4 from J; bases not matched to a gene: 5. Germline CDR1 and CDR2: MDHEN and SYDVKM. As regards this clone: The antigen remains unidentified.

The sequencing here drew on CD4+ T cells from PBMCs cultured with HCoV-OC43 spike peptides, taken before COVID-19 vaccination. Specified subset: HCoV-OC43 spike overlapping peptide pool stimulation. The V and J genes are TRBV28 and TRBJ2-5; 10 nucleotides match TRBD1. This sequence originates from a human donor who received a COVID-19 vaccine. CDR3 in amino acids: CASSFPRTGGETQYF. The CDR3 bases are TGTGCCAGCAGTTTCCCTAGGACAGGGGGAGAGACCCAGTACTTC.